The rows below give T cell receptor beta chains drawn from one sample of a study of blood T cell repertoires in COVID-19. Clones were read by immunoSEQ multiplex PCR, and TCRdb kept only the in-frame ones, dropping some. This sample has roughly 130,000 clones, with 84% found just once. The sequencing input was peripheral blood. These receptors all come from a young woman who had recovered from COVID-19. Both conserved end residues are part of each CDR3. The D gene is left open where the match is weak. Clone sizes are given selectively: once, few, many, or a class where the clone is expanded.

CDR3 length	D gene	V gene	clone size	J gene	CDR3 DNA	CDR3 protein
13	NA	TRBV14	NA	TRBJ2-5	TGTGCCAGCAGCTCCCGGGACACAAGGATCCAGTACTTC	CASSSRDTRIQYF
12	TRBD1	TRBV6-5	NA	TRBJ2-1	TGTGCCAGCCTGACAGGGGCCAATGAGCAGTTCTTC	CASLTGANEQFF
12	NA	TRBV6-1	NA	TRBJ2-7	TGTGCCAGCAGTGAGGCTTTAAGGAGGCAGTACTTC	CASSEALRRQYF
14	NA	TRBV11-2	NA	TRBJ2-1	TGTGCCCCCCGGAGGGGGGGGTTCTACAATGAGCAGTTCTTC	CAPRRGGFYNEQFF
14	TRBD1	TRBV2	NA	TRBJ2-7	TGTGCCAGCAGTGAACAGGGGGATGGTTACGAGCAGTACTTC	CASSEQGDGYEQYF
15	NA	TRBV4-1	NA	TRBJ1-3	TGCGCCAGCAGCCAAGTCTCACACACCAGAAACACCATATATTTT	CASSQVSHTRNTIYF
15	TRBD1	TRBV6-1	NA	TRBJ2-1	TGTGCCAGCAGTGAAGAGGCGGACAGGCGCAATGAGCAGTTCTTC	CASSEEADRRNEQFF
11	NA	TRBV12-3/TRBV12-4	NA	TRBJ2-1	TGTGCCAGCAGTTTAGCCAGAGAGCAGTTCTTC	CASSLAREQFF
11	NA	TRBV19	NA	TRBJ2-7	TGTGCCAGTAGTACCGAGGGCGAGCAGTACTTC	CASSTEGEQYF
15	NA	TRBV5-1	NA	TRBJ2-1	TGCGCCAGCAGCTTGGGGACAGCCTCCTACAATGAGCAGTTCTTC	CASSLGTASYNEQFF
14	NA	TRBV5-1	NA	TRBJ2-7	TGCGCCAGCAGTCTGGGTACAGCTCAGTACGAGCAGTACTTC	CASSLGTAQYEQYF
17	NA	TRBV5-6	NA	TRBJ2-6	TGTGCCAGCAGCTTGATAGAGGGCCTCTCTGGGGCCAACGTCCTGACTTTC	CASSLIEGLSGANVLTF
14	NA	TRBV27	NA	TRBJ2-4	TGTGCCAGCAGCTTGAGCACAGCCAAAAACATTCAGTACTTC	CASSLSTAKNIQYF
15	TRBD1	TRBV19	NA	TRBJ1-5	TGTGCCAGTAGTACCGGGACAGGGGGGTATCAGCCCCAGCATTTT	CASSTGTGGYQPQHF
14	NA	TRBV27	NA	TRBJ1-2	TGTGCCAGCAGTCGTATGGGGCAAAACTATGGCTACACCTTC	CASSRMGQNYGYTF
15	NA	TRBV24-1	once	TRBJ2-1	TGTGCCACCAGTGATCCTCAAACAGGTTCCAATGAGCAGTTCTTC	CATSDPQTGSNEQFF
15	NA	TRBV9	NA	TRBJ1-1	TGTGCCAGCAGCGTAGGAATTGGAGTGAACACTGAAGCTTTCTTT	CASSVGIGVNTEAFF
12	TRBD1	TRBV10-3	NA	TRBJ2-7	TGTGCCATCAGTGGGGACAGCTACGAGCAGTACTTC	CAISGDSYEQYF
14	NA	TRBV27	NA	TRBJ1-5	TGTGCCAGCAGTTCATGGGGAGGCAATCAGCCCCAGCATTTT	CASSSWGGNQPQHF